The rows below give T cell receptor beta chains drawn from one sample of a study of cytomegalovirus exposure and HLA in healthy donors. The table came from immunoSEQ multiplex PCR; TCRdb's copy has only in-frame clones and leaves some out. The sample has about 170,000 clones, just under 80% seen once. The sequenced material came from PBMCs. The receptor source for this set is a woman in her fifties or sixties in good health and CMV-seropositive. Each CDR3 is given with its conserved first and last residue. Each record gives: V gene, D gene, CDR3 protein. A D gene is named only where the DNA matches it firmly.

TRBV18 - CASSPQAGLTGELFF
TRBV11-2 TRBD2 CASSSLAGDLVETQYF
TRBV6-1 - CASSDYGSSYNEQFF
TRBV9 - CASSVGQGRGTGELFF
TRBV7-9 TRBD2 CASSLDAAGDYNEQFF
TRBV10-3 TRBD1 CAIMGDRGVYEQYF
TRBV2 TRBD1 CASSGAGQGMSSYNSPLHF
TRBV5-8 TRBD2 CASSLGLAEPDTQYF
TRBV7-9 - CSSSSGSGSPLHF
TRBV5-6 TRBD2 CASSSRTSGSTDTQYF
TRBV30 - CAWSGGGTNYGYTF
TRBV28 - CASSRRALGSYEQYF
TRBV11-1 TRBD2 CASSSQREAQYF
TRBV2 - CASSEALAGDEAFF
TRBV5-6 - CASSLLGRVSPQHF
TRBV30 - CAWSVGGNPYNEQFF
TRBV19 TRBD1 CASSSDDRVGYTF
TRBV7-9 - CASSLEEYEQYF
TRBV30 - CAWWDSPYEQYF
TRBV7-2 - CASSLALSYEQYF
TRBV11-2 - CASSPTTRQETQYF
TRBV11-3 TRBD1 CASSPGTGSSGNTIYF
TRBV6-5 TRBD1 CASSSGQARYEQYF
TRBV21-1 - CASSAAGARTEAFF